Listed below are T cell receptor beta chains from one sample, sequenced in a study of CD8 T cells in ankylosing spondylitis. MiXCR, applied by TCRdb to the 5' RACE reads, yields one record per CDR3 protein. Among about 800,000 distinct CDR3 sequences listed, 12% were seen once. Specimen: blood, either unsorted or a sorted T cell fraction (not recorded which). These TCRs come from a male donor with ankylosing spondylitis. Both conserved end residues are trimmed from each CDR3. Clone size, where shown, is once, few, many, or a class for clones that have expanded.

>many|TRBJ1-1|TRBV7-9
ASSFVGFTEAF
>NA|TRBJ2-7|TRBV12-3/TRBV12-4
ASSFGRPDEQY
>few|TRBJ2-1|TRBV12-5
ASGLGRLVGEQF
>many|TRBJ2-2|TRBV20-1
SAREDGNTGELF
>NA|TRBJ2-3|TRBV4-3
ASSQDRLPSTDTQY
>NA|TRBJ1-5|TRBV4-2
ASSQEGASDQPQH
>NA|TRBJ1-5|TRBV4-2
ASSLDREMNQPQH
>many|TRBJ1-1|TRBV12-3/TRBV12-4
ASSAWDSMNTEAF
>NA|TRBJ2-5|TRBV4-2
ASSQVPSWDRGETQY
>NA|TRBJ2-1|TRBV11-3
ASSLVSGATYNEQF
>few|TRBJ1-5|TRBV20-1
SARDLRSNQPQH
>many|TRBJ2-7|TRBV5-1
ASSKANSGRAGRYEQY
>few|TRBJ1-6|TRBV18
ASSPTGDSGSPLH
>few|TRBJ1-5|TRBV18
ASSFTGSQDQPQH
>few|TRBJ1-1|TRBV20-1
SANRVNTEAF
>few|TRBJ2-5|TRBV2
ASQQDRAGETQY
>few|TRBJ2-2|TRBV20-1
SARGVTGELF
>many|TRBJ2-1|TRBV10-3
AISEANSGSYNEQF
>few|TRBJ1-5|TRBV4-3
ASSQEPDQPQH
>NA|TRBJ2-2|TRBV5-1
ASTPDRLHPGELS
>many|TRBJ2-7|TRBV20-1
SADYGFSYEQY
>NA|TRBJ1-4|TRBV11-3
ASIQVTGNDRKLF
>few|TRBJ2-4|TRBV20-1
SAPAGGVLGKNIQY